One and the same sample provided the 16 T cell receptor beta chains below, sequenced in a study of T-cell memory formation after mild COVID-19. TCRdb reprocessed the 5' RACE reads with MiXCR, giving one entry per CDR3 protein. The table includes some 440,000 distinct CDR3 sequences, roughly 23% detected once. The sequenced sample was PBMCs or a T cell subset sorted from them (not recorded which). The receptor source for this set is an adult woman who had mild COVID-19 (a few samples of this study predate the infection). Cell type and time point are not known.

The rearrangement joins TRBV5-4 to TRBJ2-5; D gene ambiguous. This CDR3 has 12 amino acids. CDR1 and CDR2 (germline): SGHNT, YYREEE (reference sequence). Between the trimmed V and J ends, which lost 7 bases and 2 bases, there was a span of 9 bases. The CDR3 loop reads CASSAPQETQYF. The DNA of the CDR3 is TGTGCCAGCTCGGCCCCACAAGAGACCCAGTACTTC.

V gene TRBV7-8 combines with J gene TRBJ1-2; 11 bases agree with TRBD1. Germline V lookup: CDR1 SGHVS, CDR2 FQNEAQ. J lost 8 bases, V lost 5 bases, and 10 bases had no gene match. The CDR3 runs to 15 residues. The CDR3 spells CASSERTGGRMGYTF. In DNA, the CDR3 is TGTGCCAGCAGCGAGCGGACAGGGGGCAGGATGGGCTACACCTTC.

This clonotype was detected only a few times. The chain couples TRBV20-1 to TRBJ1-1, with unresolved D. Per the germline V gene, CDR1 is DFQATT and CDR2 is SNEGSKA (reference sequence). This CDR3 is 14 amino acids long. The V and J ends lost 0 bases and 0 bases respectively, with 8 bases between them. The CDR3 DNA follows: TGCAGTGCTAGAGATCGAACAGTGAACACTGAAGCTTTCTTT. This encodes CSARDRTVNTEAFF.

The chain employs TRBV6-5 and TRBJ2-7; D is unresolved. The germline V gene encodes CDR1 MNHEY and CDR2 SVGAGI. Trimming shortened V by 0 bases and J by 2 bases, and 8 bases separated the two germline ends. The CDR3 has 14 residues. CDR3 region: CASSYSYSPYEQYF. CDR3 nucleotides: TGTGCCAGCAGTTACTCGTACAGCCCCTACGAGCAGTACTTC.

This clonotype was observed a few times. The chain has TRBV7-2 and TRBJ1-2; TRBD1 might be the D (6 bases). Germline V CDR1 and CDR2: SGHTA, FQGNSA. The CDR3 is made up of 15 amino acids. The V and J ends lost 5 bases and 2 bases respectively, with 15 bases between them. CDR3 amino acids: CASSQWGQANYGYTF. The CDR3 bases are TGTGCCAGCAGCCAATGGGGGCAGGCCAACTATGGCTACACCTTC.

This clonotype was counted ten times or more. The chain carries TRBV2 and TRBJ2-2; 12 positions agree with TRBD2. The CDR3 totals 15 residues. V lost 6 bases, J lost 4 bases, and 3 bases stayed unmatched. The V gene's germline CDR1 is SNHLY and CDR2 FYNNEI. CDR3 in amino acids: CASSRLAGVTGELFF. For the CDR3, the DNA is TGTGCCAGCAGCCGACTAGCGGGGGTCACCGGGGAGCTGTTTTTT.

This clonotype came up a few times. The genes are TRBV12-3 or TRBV12-4 and TRBJ2-5, with D perhaps matching TRBD1 or TRBD2 (6 bases each). This CDR3 contains 16 residues. Trimming stripped 3 bases from V and 5 bases from J, with 19 bases between. CDR3 nucleotides: TGTGCCAGCAGTTTTATTGGACAGCGGGCGGGGGAGACCCAGTACTTC. It yields the protein CASSFIGQRAGETQYF.

This clonotype was recorded only once. V usage is TRBV6-5 and J usage is TRBJ2-1, with a possible D match to TRBD1 (8 bases). The CDR3 loop spans 14 amino acids. Trimming pared 2 bases from V and 7 bases from J, leaving 12 bases between. Germline V gene sequence: CDR1 MNHEY, CDR2 SVGAGI. The CDR3 region has the DNA TGTGCCAGCAGTTACGACAGGGGAGGGAATGAGCAGTTCTTC. It specifies CASSYDRGGNEQFF.

This clonotype was seen a handful of times. This chain links TRBV20-1 with TRBJ2-5, with TRBD1 as a possible D gene (5 bases). This CDR3 contains 12 residues. V was cut by 3 bases and J by 4 bases, with 9 bases left in between. Germline V CDR1 and CDR2: DFQATT, SNEGSKA (reference sequence). In DNA, the CDR3 is TGCAGTGCTAGCTACAGGCGAGAGACCCAGTACTTC. Its translation: CSASYRRETQYF.

This CDR3 reads CASSQAEGETQYF. CDR3 DNA: TGCGCCAGCAGCCAAGCTGAGGGGGAGACCCAGTACTTC. The chain joins TRBV4-1 to TRBJ2-5; perhaps D is TRBD1 or TRBD2 (5 bases each). The CDR3 contains 13 residues. Trimming removed 1 base at V and 5 bases at J, with 8 bases between. Germline V gene sequence: CDR1 MGHRA, CDR2 YSYEKL.

The rearrangement uses TRBV2 and TRBJ2-7; possible D gene TRBD1, 5 bases. The CDR3 extends over 16 amino acids. Trimming took 4 bases from V and 6 from J, leaving 22 bases between them. Per germline, CDR1 SNHLY and CDR2 FYNNEI. The CDR3 region is CASSAEDPLIGVEQYF. CDR3 sequence (DNA): TGTGCCAGCAGTGCTGAGGACCCTCTCATAGGGGTCGAGCAGTACTTC.

This clonotype was seen more than once but under ten times. This rearrangement joins TRBV12-3 or TRBV12-4 to TRBJ2-1; D unclear. Trimming removed 0 bases from V and 7 bases from J, with 10 bases in between. The CDR3 consists of 14 residues. The CDR3 spells CASSLAPGSNEQFF. The CDR3 nucleotides are TGTGCCAGCAGTTTAGCGCCGGGTAGTAATGAGCAGTTCTTC.

The chain uses TRBV11-2 and TRBJ2-7; D assignment may be TRBD1 or TRBD2 (5 bases each). Trimming shortened V by 4 bases and J by 5 bases, and 12 bases separated the two germline ends. The CDR3 sequence is 13 residues long. CDR1 SGHAT and CDR2 FQNNGV come from the germline V gene. The CDR3 DNA follows: TGTGCCAGCAGCTCACGATGGGGGAACGAGCAGTACTTC. Its protein product is CASSSRWGNEQYF.

This clonotype was seen repeatedly, ten times or more. One end of the junction fails to match germline, which may point to a read error. The V gene is TRBV5-1, the J gene TRBJ2-3; D gene ambiguous. This CDR3 is 14 amino acids long. Germline assignment: CDR1 SGHRS and CDR2 YFSETQ. CDR3 DNA: TGTGCCAGCAGCTTATCCTCCGGCACAGATACGCAGTATTTT. Translated, it gives CASSLSSGTDTQYF.

This clonotype was found a few times. The chain combines TRBV29-1 with TRBJ2-3, with D perhaps matching TRBD2 (5 bases). Germline V CDR1 and CDR2: SQVTM, ANQGSEA. There are 14 residues in the CDR3. V lost 2 bases and J lost 1, with 10 bases in between. The CDR3 bases are TGCAGCGTTGAATCGGCGGGCGGCACAGATACGCAGTATTTT. It is translated as CSVESAGGTDTQYF.

The sample holds a few counts of this clonotype. The chain joins TRBV7-6 to TRBJ2-7, with 8 bases aligning to TRBD1. From germline, CDR1 is SGHVS and CDR2 FNYEAQ. The CDR3 extends over 15 amino acids. V dropped 6 bases and J dropped 5; count of bases not matched to a gene: 12. The CDR3 loop reads CASSPRQGYNDEQYF. In DNA, the CDR3 is TGTGCCAGCAGTCCCAGACAGGGGTATAACGACGAGCAGTACTTC.